This TCR beta chain was captured in a study of blood T cell repertoires in COVID-19. Study background: Nucleic acid was either cDNA or gDNA, and it came from T cells, B-cell-depleted T cells, or PBMCs.

V dropped 4 bases and J dropped 9 bases, with 16 bases sitting between them. Looked up from germline, CDR1 is MNHEY and CDR2 is SVGAGI. CDR3 length: 14 residues. The study assigned cohorts using participant-reported clinical history. Symptom resolution, clearance, or two negative PCRs marked the recovered donors of Cohort 3. Under the authors' procedure: Amplifying reference gene primers gave estimates of nucleated cell counts. The table came from immunoSEQ multiplex PCR; TCRdb's copy has only in-frame clones and leaves some out. D and trimming were read from the DNA, whereas the V and J calls and clone size are those reported in that table. The table records approximately 220,000 clones, 85% of them present only once.

The source of this sequence is a man between 35 and 55 years old who had recovered from COVID-19. The sequenced material came from PBMCs or T cells enriched from blood (not recorded which). This sequence joins TRBV6-5 and TRBJ2-1; D call uncertain. CDR3 in DNA: TGTGCCAGCAGTTCCCGGCAGGCTATTAGTGAGCAGTTCTTC. It yields the protein CASSSRQAISEQFF.